This T cell receptor (beta chain) is from a study of blood T cell repertoires in COVID-19. Study context: The samples span acute and convalescent COVID-19 from the United States, Italy and Spain. Sample material is recorded as cDNA or gDNA derived from T cells, B-cell-depleted T cells, or PBMCs.

As originally analysed: For nucleated cells, counts were estimated from reference gene primer amplification. The method was immunoSEQ multiplex PCR; TCRdb's version includes in-frame clones alone and lacks a portion of them. V, J and clone size are taken as reported in that table, and D and trimming were inferred from the DNA itself. Among 55,000 to 80,000 clones listed, 88% were seen once. Germline loops: CDR1 MNHNY, CDR2 SVGAGI (reference sequence). After removal of 6 bases from V and 0 bases from J, the junction contained 4 bases not matched to a gene. The CDR3 consists of 15 residues. Sequencing input: peripheral blood. The V gene is TRBV6-6, the J gene TRBJ2-7; 11 bases fit TRBD2. The sequence was obtained from a man aged 50-60 years with acute or convalescent COVID-19. The chain's CDR3 is CASRTSGVPSYEQYF. In DNA, the CDR3 is TGTGCCAGCAGGACTAGCGGGGTTCCCTCCTACGAGCAGTACTTC.